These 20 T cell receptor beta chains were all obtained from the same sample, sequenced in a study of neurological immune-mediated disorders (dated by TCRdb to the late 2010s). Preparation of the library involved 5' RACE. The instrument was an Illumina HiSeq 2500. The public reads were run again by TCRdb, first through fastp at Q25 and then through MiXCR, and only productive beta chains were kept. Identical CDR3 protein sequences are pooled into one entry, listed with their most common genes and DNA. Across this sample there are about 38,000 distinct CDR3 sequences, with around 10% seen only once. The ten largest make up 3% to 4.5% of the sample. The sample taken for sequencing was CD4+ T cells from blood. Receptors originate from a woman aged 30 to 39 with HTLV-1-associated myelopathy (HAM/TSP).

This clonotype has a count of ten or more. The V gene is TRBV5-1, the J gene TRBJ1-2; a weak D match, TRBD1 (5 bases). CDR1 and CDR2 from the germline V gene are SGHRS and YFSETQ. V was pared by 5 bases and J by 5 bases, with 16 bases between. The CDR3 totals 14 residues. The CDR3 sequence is CASSNPQAVYGYTF. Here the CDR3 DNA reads TGCGCCAGCAGTAACCCACAGGCGGTTTATGGCTACACCTTC.

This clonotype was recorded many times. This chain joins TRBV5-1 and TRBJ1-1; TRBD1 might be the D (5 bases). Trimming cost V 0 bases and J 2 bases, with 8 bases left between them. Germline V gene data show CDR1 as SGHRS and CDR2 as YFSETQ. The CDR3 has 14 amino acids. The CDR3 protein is CASSLVGGNTEAFF. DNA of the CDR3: TGCGCCAGCAGCTTGGTGGGGGGAAACACTGAAGCTTTCTTT.

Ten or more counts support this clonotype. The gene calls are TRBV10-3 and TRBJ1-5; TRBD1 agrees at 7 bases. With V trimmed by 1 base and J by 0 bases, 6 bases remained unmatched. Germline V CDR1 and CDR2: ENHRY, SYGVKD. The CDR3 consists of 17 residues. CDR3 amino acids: CAISEWPGGDSNQPQHF. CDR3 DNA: TGTGCCATCAGTGAGTGGCCAGGGGGGGATAGCAATCAGCCCCAGCATTTT.

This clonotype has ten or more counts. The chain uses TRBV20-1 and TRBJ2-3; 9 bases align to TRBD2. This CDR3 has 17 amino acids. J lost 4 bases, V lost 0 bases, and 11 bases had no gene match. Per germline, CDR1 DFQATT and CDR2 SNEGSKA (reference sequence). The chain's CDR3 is CSARDPNQRGAPDTQYF. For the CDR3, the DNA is TGCAGTGCTAGAGATCCCAATCAGCGGGGGGCCCCAGATACGCAGTATTTT.

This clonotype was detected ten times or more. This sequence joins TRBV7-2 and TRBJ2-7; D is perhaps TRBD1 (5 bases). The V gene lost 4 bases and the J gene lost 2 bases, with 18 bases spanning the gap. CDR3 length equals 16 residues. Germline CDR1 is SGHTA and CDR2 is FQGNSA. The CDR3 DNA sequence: TGTGCCAGCAGCTCCCGACTCGACAGATTTGCCTACGAGCAGTACTTC. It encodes CASSSRLDRFAYEQYF.

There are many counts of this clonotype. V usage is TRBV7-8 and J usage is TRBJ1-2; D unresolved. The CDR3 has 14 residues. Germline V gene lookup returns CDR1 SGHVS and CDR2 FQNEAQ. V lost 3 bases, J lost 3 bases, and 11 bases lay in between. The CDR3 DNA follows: TGTGCCAGCAGCTTTTCCGGATCCCACTATGGCTACACCTTC. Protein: CASSFSGSHYGYTF.

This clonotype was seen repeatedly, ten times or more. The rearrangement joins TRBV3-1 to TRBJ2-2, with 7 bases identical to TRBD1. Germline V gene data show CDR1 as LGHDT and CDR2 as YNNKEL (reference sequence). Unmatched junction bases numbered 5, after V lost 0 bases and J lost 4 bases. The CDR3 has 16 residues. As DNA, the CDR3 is TGTGCCAGCAGCCAAGAACTCAGGGGGACCACCGGGGAGCTGTTTTTT. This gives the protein CASSQELRGTTGELFF.

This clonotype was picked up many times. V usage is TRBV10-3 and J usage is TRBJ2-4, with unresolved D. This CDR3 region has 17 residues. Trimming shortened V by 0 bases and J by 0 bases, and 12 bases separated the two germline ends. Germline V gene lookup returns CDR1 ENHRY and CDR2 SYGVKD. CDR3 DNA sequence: TGTGCCATCAGTGAGTCTCGGTCGACAATAGCCAAAAACATTCAGTACTTC. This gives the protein CAISESRSTIAKNIQYF.

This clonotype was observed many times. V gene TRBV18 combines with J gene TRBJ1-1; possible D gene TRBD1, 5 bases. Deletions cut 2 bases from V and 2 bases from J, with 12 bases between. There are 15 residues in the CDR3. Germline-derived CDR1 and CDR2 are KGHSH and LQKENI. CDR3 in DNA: TGTGCCAGCTCACCAGTCACTCAGGGCAACACTGAAGCTTTCTTT. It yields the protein CASSPVTQGNTEAFF.

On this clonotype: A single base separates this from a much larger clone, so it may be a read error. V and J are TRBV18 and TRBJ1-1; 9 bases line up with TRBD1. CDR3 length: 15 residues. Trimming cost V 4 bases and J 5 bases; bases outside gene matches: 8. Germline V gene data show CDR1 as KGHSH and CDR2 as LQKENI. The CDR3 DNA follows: TGTGCCAGCTCACTCCCCGGGACAGGGAAAACTGAAGCTTTCTTT. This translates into CASSLPGTGKTEAFF. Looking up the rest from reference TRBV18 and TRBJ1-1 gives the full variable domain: NAGVMQNPRHLVRRRGQEARLRCSPMKGHSHVYWYRQLPEEGLKFMVYLQKENIIDESGMPKERFSAEFPKEGPSILRIQQVVRGDSAAYFCASSLPGTGKTEAFFGQGTRLTVV.

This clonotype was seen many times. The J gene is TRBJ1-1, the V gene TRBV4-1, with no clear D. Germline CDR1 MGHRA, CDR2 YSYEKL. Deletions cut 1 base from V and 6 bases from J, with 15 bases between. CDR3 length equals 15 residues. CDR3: CASSQGGGKRAEAFF. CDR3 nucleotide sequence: TGCGCCAGCAGCCAAGGTGGAGGGAAGAGAGCTGAAGCTTTCTTT.

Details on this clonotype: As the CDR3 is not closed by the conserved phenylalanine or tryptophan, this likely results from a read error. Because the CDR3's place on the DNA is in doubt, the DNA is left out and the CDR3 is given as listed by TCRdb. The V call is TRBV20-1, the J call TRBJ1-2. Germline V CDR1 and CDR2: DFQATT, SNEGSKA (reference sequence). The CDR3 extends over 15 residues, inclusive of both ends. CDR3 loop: CSARTFIVTRVENTC.

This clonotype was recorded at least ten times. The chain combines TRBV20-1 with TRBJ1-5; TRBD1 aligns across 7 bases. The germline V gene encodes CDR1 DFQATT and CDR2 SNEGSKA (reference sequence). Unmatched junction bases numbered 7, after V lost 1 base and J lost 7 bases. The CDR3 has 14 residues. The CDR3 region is CSARATGSGQPQHF. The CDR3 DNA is TGCAGTGCTAGAGCGACAGGGTCAGGCCAGCCCCAGCATTTT.

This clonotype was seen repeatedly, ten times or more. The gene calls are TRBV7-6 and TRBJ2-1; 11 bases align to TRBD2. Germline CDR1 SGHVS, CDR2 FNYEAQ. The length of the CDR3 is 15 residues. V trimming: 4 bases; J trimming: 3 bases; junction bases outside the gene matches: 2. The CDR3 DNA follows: TGTGCCAGCAGCTCCACTAGCGGGGGCTACAATGAGCAGTTCTTC. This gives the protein CASSSTSGGYNEQFF.

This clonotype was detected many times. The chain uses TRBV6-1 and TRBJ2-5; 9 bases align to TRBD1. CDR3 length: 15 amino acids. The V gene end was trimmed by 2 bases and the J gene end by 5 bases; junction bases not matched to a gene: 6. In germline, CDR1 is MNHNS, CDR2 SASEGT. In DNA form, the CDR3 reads TGTGCCAGCAGTGAAAACAGGGGGCGGGCGGAGACCCAGTACTTC. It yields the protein CASSENRGRAETQYF.

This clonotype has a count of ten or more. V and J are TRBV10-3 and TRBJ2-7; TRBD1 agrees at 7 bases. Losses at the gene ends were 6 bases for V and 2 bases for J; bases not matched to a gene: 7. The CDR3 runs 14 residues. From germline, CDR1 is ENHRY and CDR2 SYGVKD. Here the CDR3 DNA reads TGTGCCATCAGGCCCGGGACAGCCCCCTACGAGCAGTACTTC. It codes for CAIRPGTAPYEQYF.

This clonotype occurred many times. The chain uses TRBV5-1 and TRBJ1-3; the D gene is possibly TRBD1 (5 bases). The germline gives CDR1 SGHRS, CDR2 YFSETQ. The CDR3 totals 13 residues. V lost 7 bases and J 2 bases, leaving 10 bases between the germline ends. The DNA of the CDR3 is TGCGCCAGCCGGGGGGGAGCTGGAAACACCATATATTTT. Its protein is CASRGGAGNTIYF.

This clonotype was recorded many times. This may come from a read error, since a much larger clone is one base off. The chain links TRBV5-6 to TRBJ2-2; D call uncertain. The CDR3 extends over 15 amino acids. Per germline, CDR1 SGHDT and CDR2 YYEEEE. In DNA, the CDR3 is TGTGCCAACAGCGTATTAAGGGTCGGAACCGGGGAGCTGTTTTTT. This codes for CANSVLRVGTGELFF.

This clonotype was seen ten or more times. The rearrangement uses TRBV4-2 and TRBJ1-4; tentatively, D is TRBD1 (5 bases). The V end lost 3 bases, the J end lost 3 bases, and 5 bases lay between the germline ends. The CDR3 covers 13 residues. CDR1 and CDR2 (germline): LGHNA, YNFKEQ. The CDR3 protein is CASSQGPNEKLFF. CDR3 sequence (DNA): TGTGCCAGCAGCCAGGGGCCTAATGAAAAACTGTTTTTT.

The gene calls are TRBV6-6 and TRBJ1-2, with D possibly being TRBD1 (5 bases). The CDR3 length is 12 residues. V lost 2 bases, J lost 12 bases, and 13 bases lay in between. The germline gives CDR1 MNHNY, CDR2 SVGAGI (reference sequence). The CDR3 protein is CASSYKGQGNTF. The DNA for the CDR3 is TGTGCCAGCAGTTACAAGGGCCAGGGCAACACCTTC.